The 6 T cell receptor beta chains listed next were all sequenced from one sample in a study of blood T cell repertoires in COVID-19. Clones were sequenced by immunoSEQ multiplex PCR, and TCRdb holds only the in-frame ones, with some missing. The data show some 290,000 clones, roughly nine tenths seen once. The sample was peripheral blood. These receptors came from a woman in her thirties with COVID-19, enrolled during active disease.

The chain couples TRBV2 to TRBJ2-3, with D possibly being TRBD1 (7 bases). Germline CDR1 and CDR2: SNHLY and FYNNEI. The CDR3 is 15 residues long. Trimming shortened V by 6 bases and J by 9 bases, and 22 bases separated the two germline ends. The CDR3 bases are TGTGCCAGCAGCCGGCGGGACAGTGAAGGGGACACGCAGTATTTT. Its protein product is CASSRRDSEGDTQYF.

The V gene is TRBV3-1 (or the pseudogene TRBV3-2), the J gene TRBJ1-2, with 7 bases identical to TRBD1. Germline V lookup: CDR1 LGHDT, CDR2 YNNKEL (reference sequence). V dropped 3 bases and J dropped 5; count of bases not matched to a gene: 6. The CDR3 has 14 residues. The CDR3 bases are TGTGCCAGCAGCCAGGCCGGGACAGTTTATGGCTACACCTTC. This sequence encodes CASSQAGTVYGYTF.

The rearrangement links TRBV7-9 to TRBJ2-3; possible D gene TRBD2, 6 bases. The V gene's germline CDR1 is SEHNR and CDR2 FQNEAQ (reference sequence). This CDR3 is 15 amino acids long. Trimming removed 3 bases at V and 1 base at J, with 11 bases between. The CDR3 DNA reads TGTGCCAGCAGCTTTTCGCCGGGGGGCACAGATACGCAGTATTTT. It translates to CASSFSPGGTDTQYF. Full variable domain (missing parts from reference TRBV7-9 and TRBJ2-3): DTGVSQNPRHKITKRGQNVTFRCDPISEHNRLYWYRQTLGQGPEFLTYFQNEAQLEKSRLLSDRFSAERPKGSFSTLEIQRTEQGDSAMYLCASSFSPGGTDTQYFGPGTRLTVL.

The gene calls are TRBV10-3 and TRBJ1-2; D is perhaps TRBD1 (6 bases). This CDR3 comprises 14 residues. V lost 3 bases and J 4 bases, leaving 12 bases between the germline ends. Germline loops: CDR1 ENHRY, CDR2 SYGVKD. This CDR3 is CAISERTDFYGYTF. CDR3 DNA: TGTGCCATCAGTGAAAGGACAGACTTCTATGGCTACACCTTC.

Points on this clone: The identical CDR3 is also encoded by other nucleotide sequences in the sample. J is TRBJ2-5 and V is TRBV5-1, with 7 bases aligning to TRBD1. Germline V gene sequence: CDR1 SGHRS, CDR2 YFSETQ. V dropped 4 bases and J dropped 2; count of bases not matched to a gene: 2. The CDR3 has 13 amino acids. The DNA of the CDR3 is TGCGCCAGCAGCAGGGACAGTCAAGAGACCCAGTACTTC. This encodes CASSRDSQETQYF.

The chain's CDR3 is CASSKVEGRYGYQPQHF. The CDR3 DNA reads as TGTGCCAGTAGTAAGGTGGAGGGGCGATACGGGTATCAGCCCCAGCATTTT. The chain has TRBV19 and TRBJ1-5; D might be TRBD1 (5 bases). The V gene's germline CDR1 is LNHDA and CDR2 SQIVND (reference sequence). V lost 4 bases and J lost 5, with 21 bases in between. The CDR3 covers 17 residues.